The 2 T cell receptor beta chains below all came from one sample that was sequenced in a study of blood T cell repertoires in COVID-19. Generated by immunoSEQ multiplex PCR, the TCRdb table keeps only in-frame clones and is missing some. The sample includes 150,000 to 200,000 clones, around 85% of them seen just once. Input material: peripheral blood. All receptors derive from a man aged 55 to 70 with acute or convalescent COVID-19.

This clone was seen once. V and J are TRBV4-1 and TRBJ2-6; D gene uncertain. The V gene's germline CDR1 is MGHRA and CDR2 YSYEKL. CDR3 size: 18 residues. V shed 0 bases and J shed 0 bases, with 12 bases lying between them. CDR3 sequence reads: CASSQDEVASSGANVLTF. The DNA for the CDR3 is TGCGCCAGCAGCCAAGATGAAGTTGCCAGCTCTGGGGCCAACGTCCTGACTTTC.

On this clone: This specimen includes other DNA sequences encoding the same CDR3. The gene calls are TRBV2 and TRBJ2-5; D ambiguous. Germline lookup yields CDR1 SNHLY and CDR2 FYNNEI. The V and J ends lost 4 bases and 2 bases respectively, with 8 bases between them. The CDR3 runs 13 residues. CDR3 protein: CASSVGRQETQYF. CDR3 coding DNA: TGTGCCAGCAGTGTGGGCCGACAAGAGACCCAGTACTTC.